The rows below give T cell receptor beta chains drawn from one sample of a study of synovial regulatory T cells in juvenile arthritis. Clones were read by immunoSEQ multiplex PCR, and TCRdb kept only the in-frame ones, dropping some. The listing records over 9,000 clones. Input material: Treg cells from blood. The receptors here all came from a donor aged 2-30 years with juvenile idiopathic arthritis. The CDR3 runs from the conserved cysteine through the conserved F or W. The order of the fields is J gene, clone size, V gene, CDR3 protein. The size field is filled for only some rows; it gives once, few, many or a size class.

J: TRBJ1-1; size: NA; V: TRBV19; CDR3: CASSMGAGFTANTEAFF
J: TRBJ1-5; size: NA; V: TRBV10-2; CDR3: CASSERGRKSNQPQHF
J: TRBJ1-1; size: NA; V: TRBV5-1; CDR3: CASSRWTVNTEAFF
J: TRBJ1-2; size: NA; V: TRBV15; CDR3: CATSRGLQGGYGYTF
J: TRBJ1-3; size: medium-sized; V: TRBV12-5; CDR3: CASAPDRDPGNTIYF
J: TRBJ1-4; size: NA; V: TRBV2; CDR3: CASQEGGTTNEKLFF
J: TRBJ2-3; size: NA; V: TRBV9; CDR3: CASSVAPSTDTQYF
J: TRBJ1-2; size: NA; V: TRBV2; CDR3: CASSTQGTNYGYTF
J: TRBJ1-5; size: NA; V: TRBV27; CDR3: CASSLNTPRFSGRDRLNYQPQHF
J: TRBJ1-1; size: NA; V: TRBV4-1; CDR3: CASSQAGRSLNTEAFF
J: TRBJ1-4; size: NA; V: TRBV5-1; CDR3: CASSLLGGTANEKLFF
J: TRBJ1-2; size: NA; V: TRBV6-5; CDR3: CASSRDRENYGYTF
J: TRBJ2-5; size: NA; V: TRBV5-1; CDR3: CASSLGQVEGETQYF
J: TRBJ2-5; size: NA; V: TRBV4-1; CDR3: CASSQRNSGAKQETQYF
J: TRBJ2-1; size: NA; V: TRBV30; CDR3: CAWIRQGMVNEQFF
J: TRBJ2-7; size: NA; V: TRBV6-6; CDR3: CASSVLAGAYEQYF
J: TRBJ1-6; size: medium-sized; V: TRBV7-2; CDR3: CASSLFYSANSPLHF
J: TRBJ2-5; size: NA; V: TRBV6-5; CDR3: CAASRGETQYF
J: TRBJ1-3; size: medium-sized; V: TRBV7-9; CDR3: CASTTGNTIYF
J: TRBJ2-2; size: NA; V: TRBV18; CDR3: CASSPAGSGAGELFF
J: TRBJ2-1; size: NA; V: TRBV4-3; CDR3: CASSQDLPGGNEQFF
J: TRBJ1-3; size: NA; V: TRBV5-8; CDR3: CASSLDRSGNTIYF
J: TRBJ1-5; size: medium-sized; V: TRBV29-1; CDR3: CSASSPNQPQHF
J: TRBJ1-3; size: NA; V: TRBV5-4; CDR3: CASSLPGSGNTIYF
J: TRBJ2-7; size: NA; V: TRBV7-2; CDR3: CASSPGTGGPYEQYF
J: TRBJ1-2; size: NA; V: TRBV7-2; CDR3: CASSQASHVGGYTF
J: TRBJ1-2; size: NA; V: TRBV2; CDR3: CASSDGTGDIRGYTF
J: TRBJ2-4; size: NA; V: TRBV18; CDR3: CASSPGWGAGPKNIQYF
J: TRBJ2-1; size: NA; V: TRBV5-4; CDR3: CASSWGPPYKEQFF
J: TRBJ1-4; size: NA; V: TRBV5-1; CDR3: CASSLMTGLPTNEKLFF
J: TRBJ2-5; size: NA; V: TRBV19; CDR3: CASSFPGLAGRETQYF
J: TRBJ2-7; size: NA; V: TRBV6-1; CDR3: CASSTPGGGYEQYF
J: TRBJ2-7; size: NA; V: TRBV20-1; CDR3: CSAPGVYEQYF
J: TRBJ2-3; size: NA; V: TRBV18; CDR3: CASSQPRISGEGMTDTQYF
J: TRBJ1-2; size: NA; V: TRBV6-5; CDR3: CASSPLGAFGYTF
J: TRBJ1-6; size: NA; V: TRBV6-1; CDR3: CASIGRTNSPLHF
J: TRBJ1-1; size: NA; V: TRBV7-9; CDR3: CASSLGGVWFTEAFF
J: TRBJ1-2; size: NA; V: TRBV30; CDR3: CATGYGYTF
J: TRBJ2-6; size: medium-sized; V: TRBV10-3; CDR3: CAITDSGANVLTF
J: TRBJ1-2; size: NA; V: TRBV6-1; CDR3: CASSEVGQGNYGYTF
J: TRBJ2-3; size: NA; V: TRBV7-2; CDR3: CASSLVSAGGIRGAQYF
J: TRBJ2-3; size: NA; V: TRBV18; CDR3: CASSPRLAGGTHSTDTQYF
J: TRBJ1-3; size: medium-sized; V: TRBV4-1; CDR3: CASSHLAGTGSGNTIYF
J: TRBJ1-2; size: NA; V: TRBV7-3; CDR3: CASSPRGGSNYGYTF
J: TRBJ2-7; size: NA; V: TRBV6-5; CDR3: CASSSGESYEQYF
J: TRBJ1-2; size: NA; V: TRBV18; CDR3: CASSLSRAPTGYTF